This note documents a single T cell receptor beta chain sequence. Its antigen is currently unknown. The authors produced TCR alpha and TCR beta cDNA libraries with sample barcodes and UMIs by 5'RACE using constant-segment primers. TCRdb itself ran the 5' RACE reads through MiXCR, one entry per CDR3 protein. The sample contains approximately 250,000 distinct CDR3 sequences, approximately 15% of which appear only once. The germline gives CDR1 MNHEY, CDR2 SVGEGT. The CDR3 covers 15 residues. V was cut by 7 bases and J by 6 bases, with 20 bases left in between. This sample was taken from a study of T-cell memory formation after mild COVID-19. General study results and limits: There were some responding clones in pre-infection memory, which suggested that cross-reactive memory had joined.

The receptor's source is a man between 18 and 29 years old who had mild COVID-19 (a few samples of this study predate the infection). Cell type and time point are not known. The sample was PBMCs or a T cell subset sorted from them (not recorded which). V usage is TRBV6-2 or TRBV6-3 and J usage is TRBJ2-3, with D possibly TRBD1 on 6 matching bases. The CDR3 is CASTKTTGMRDTQYF. The CDR3 nucleotides are TGTGCCAGCACAAAGACCACAGGGATGCGCGATACGCAGTATTTT.